These T cell receptor beta chains were read from a single sample in a study of T cell repertoires in cytomegalovirus infection. TCRdb re-analysed the reads in MiXCR, keeping a single row per CDR3 protein. Counted here are nearly 550,000 distinct CDR3 sequences, 15% to 20% occurring once; the ten biggest clones make up 20% to 30%. Sequenced: CD8+ T cells from PBMCs. All receptors derive from a human donor in good health (CMV status not recorded). Some clones in this sample may be carry-over from other donors' samples. Both conserved end residues are part of each CDR3. A D gene is named only where the DNA matches it firmly. For some rows the clone size is stated as once, few or many, or as a class when expanded; others skip it.

DNA,CDR3,length,D,V,J,size
TGTGCCAGCAGCTGGGTGGGGGGGGGGAACACTGAAGCTTTCTTT,CASSWVGGGNTEAFF,15,.,TRBV7-9,TRBJ1-1,few
TGTGCCAGCAGCCGGCCCCGGGACACTGAAGCTTTCTTT,CASSRPRDTEAFF,13,.,TRBV4-2,TRBJ1-1,few
TGTGCCAGCAGTTTACGGGACAGAGCTGGGGCCAACGTCCTGACTTTC,CASSLRDRAGANVLTF,16,TRBD1,TRBV28,TRBJ2-6,many
TGTGCCAGCAGCTTAGAGCGACAAGAGACCCAGTACTTC,CASSLERQETQYF,13,.,TRBV7-6,TRBJ2-5,.
TGTGCCAGCAGTTTTACAGGGGATTATAGCAATCAGCCCCAGCATTTT,CASSFTGDYSNQPQHF,16,TRBD1,TRBV6-6,TRBJ1-5,once
TGTGCCAGCAGCTTAGCGCGGGGGCCCTCCTACGAGCAGTACTTC,CASSLARGPSYEQYF,15,.,TRBV11-2,TRBJ2-7,few
TGTGCCAGCAGCTCCCAGACAGGGCCTGGAGAGACCCAGTACTTC,CASSSQTGPGETQYF,15,TRBD1,TRBV11-2,TRBJ2-5,many
TGTGCCAGCAGCTTAGTGACTAGCGGGAGTAATGAGCAGTTCTTC,CASSLVTSGSNEQFF,15,TRBD2,TRBV7-9,TRBJ2-1,many
TGTGCCAGCAGCTACCCCAGGGGAAACACTGAAGCTTTCTTT,CASSYPRGNTEAFF,14,.,TRBV5-6,TRBJ1-1,few
TGCGCCAGCAGCCAACTCGGCAGCGATTCACCCCTCCACTTT,CASSQLGSDSPLHF,14,.,TRBV4-1,TRBJ1-6,.
TGTGCCAGCAGTCCCTCGACAGGGTACTATGGCTACACCTTC,CASSPSTGYYGYTF,14,TRBD1,TRBV28,TRBJ1-2,few
TGTGCCAGCACATTTGGGGGGGGGGGCCGAAAGACCCAGTACTTC,CASTFGGGGRKTQYF,15,.,TRBV11-2,TRBJ2-5,.
TGTGCCAGCAGTACCCTACAGGGGAGGTCCGCTGGGGCCAACGTCCTGACTTTC,CASSTLQGRSAGANVLTF,18,.,TRBV28,TRBJ2-6,few
TGTGCCAGCATTAAGACAGCGATCTACTCTGGGGCCAACGTCCTGACTTTC,CASIKTAIYSGANVLTF,17,.,TRBV6-6,TRBJ2-6,many
TGTGCCAGCAGCTTAGCCTCAGGACGGCAATACGAGCAGTACTTC,CASSLASGRQYEQYF,15,.,TRBV7-8,TRBJ2-7,many
TGTGCCAGCAGTTACCCGCGAGGCAGGCCCGGGGGCAATCAGCCCCAGCATTTT,CASSYPRGRPGGNQPQHF,18,.,TRBV6-6,TRBJ1-5,.
TGTGCCAGCAGTCCGACGCTACCGGGGGATAGCTCCTACGATCAGTACTTC,CASSPTLPGDSSYDQYF,17,.,TRBV27,TRBJ2-7,.
TGTGCCAGCACCTCGATCCCCTACGAGCAGTACTTC,CASTSIPYEQYF,12,.,TRBV11-2,TRBJ2-7,.
TGTGCCAGCAGTGGACAGACAGGGGGCAAGGCCAAAAACATTCAGTACTTC,CASSGQTGGKAKNIQYF,17,TRBD1,TRBV27,TRBJ2-4,many
TGTGCCAGTAGGGGAAGCACAGATACGCAGTATTTT,CASRGSTDTQYF,12,.,TRBV19,TRBJ2-3,few
TGTGCCAGCAGTTTCCAGACTAGCGGGAGGGTCACAGATACGCAGTATTTT,CASSFQTSGRVTDTQYF,17,TRBD2,TRBV27,TRBJ2-3,.
TGTGCCAGCAGCTTAGCTCTTTGGGACAGGACTAATCAGGGCTACAATGAGCAGTTCTTC,CASSLALWDRTNQGYNEQFF,20,TRBD1,TRBV7-2,TRBJ2-1,many
TGTGCCAGCAGCCACCGATGGATAGCGGGGGGTCACCACTCCTACAATGAGCAGTTCTTC,CASSHRWIAGGHHSYNEQFF,20,TRBD2,TRBV11-2,TRBJ2-1,many
TGTGCCAGCAGTGTCCTGAGCATAGCGGGAGTGCCAGATACGCAGTATTTT,CASSVLSIAGVPDTQYF,17,TRBD2,TRBV28,TRBJ2-3,few
TGTGCCAGCACTGTGGGGCTGACCTACGAGCAGTACTTC,CASTVGLTYEQYF,13,.,TRBV12-3/TRBV12-4,TRBJ2-7,many
TGTGCCAGCAGAGGGCCAGGGGGACCTAATGAAAAACTGTTTTTT,CASRGPGGPNEKLFF,15,TRBD1,TRBV12-3/TRBV12-4,TRBJ1-4,.
TGTGCCAGCGGTCCCCAGGGAACAGGGGCCCTAAGCATTCAGTACTTC,CASGPQGTGALSIQYF,16,TRBD1,TRBV9,TRBJ2-4,few
TGTGCCAGCAGCTTGACCTCTAGCGGGGGCACAGATACGCAGTATTTT,CASSLTSSGGTDTQYF,16,TRBD2,TRBV11-3,TRBJ2-3,.
TGTGCCAGCAGTTTAGACTCCGCCGGGACAGTTAATGAAAAACTGTTTTTT,CASSLDSAGTVNEKLFF,17,TRBD1,TRBV27,TRBJ1-4,.
TGTGCCAGCAGTTTATATTCGTATAGCAATCAGCCCCAGCATTTT,CASSLYSYSNQPQHF,15,.,TRBV27,TRBJ1-5,few
TGTGCCAGCAGCCATGGGACAGGGGGATTCACTAATGAAAAACTGTTTTTT,CASSHGTGGFTNEKLFF,17,TRBD1,TRBV7-9,TRBJ1-4,many
TGTGCCAGCAGGACAGGATCTAATCAGCCCCAGCATTTT,CASRTGSNQPQHF,13,.,TRBV27,TRBJ1-5,many
TGTGCCAGCAGCCCCCCTCGGCAGGCGAGCTCCTATAATTCACCCCTCCACTTT,CASSPPRQASSYNSPLHF,18,.,TRBV12-3/TRBV12-4,TRBJ1-6,many
TGTGCCAGCAGCTTAGTTACGGGAAACACCATATATTTT,CASSLVTGNTIYF,13,.,TRBV7-2,TRBJ1-3,.
TGTGCCAGCCGGGCAGAGGGGGAAGGAAACACCATATATTTT,CASRAEGEGNTIYF,14,.,TRBV12-3/TRBV12-4,TRBJ1-3,many
TGCAGTGCTCCAACGGGTTACGCCAAAAACATTCAGTACTTC,CSAPTGYAKNIQYF,14,.,TRBV20-1,TRBJ2-4,.
TGTGCCACAAGACAGGGGGTGTTTTACACTGAAGCTTTCTTT,CATRQGVFYTEAFF,14,TRBD1,TRBV25-1,TRBJ1-1,.
TGCAGTGCTGCCCCTCAGGAGGACTATGGCTACACCTTC,CSAAPQEDYGYTF,13,.,TRBV20-1,TRBJ1-2,few
TGTGCCAGCAGTTTATATCTCGGGGGGCGGGAAGACAATGAGCAGTTCTTC,CASSLYLGGREDNEQFF,17,.,TRBV28,TRBJ2-1,many
TGTGCCAGCAGCCAAGACCCGGACAGTGGGTACGAGCAGTACTTC,CASSQDPDSGYEQYF,15,.,TRBV4-1,TRBJ2-7,.
TGTGCCAGCAGCTTGTCCTTAGCGGGGGCTCATGACAATGAGCAGTTCTTC,CASSLSLAGAHDNEQFF,17,TRBD2,TRBV5-5,TRBJ2-1,.
TGCAGCGTCGAAGACAGGGACAACCAAGAGACCCAGTACTTC,CSVEDRDNQETQYF,14,TRBD1,TRBV29-1,TRBJ2-5,.
TGTGCCAGCGGACCTCTAGGTGAGCAGTTCTTC,CASGPLGEQFF,11,.,TRBV27,TRBJ2-1,few
TGCAGTGCTAGAGAACTAGCGGGGGACAATGAGCAGTTCTTC,CSARELAGDNEQFF,14,TRBD2,TRBV20-1,TRBJ2-1,.
TGTGCCAGCAGCCCGATGACTAGCGGGAGACTCGAGCAGTACTTC,CASSPMTSGRLEQYF,15,TRBD2,TRBV28,TRBJ2-7,many
TGTGCCAGTAGTGTAAGAGTCCGCGGACAGCATAGCAATCAGCCCCAGCATTTT,CASSVRVRGQHSNQPQHF,18,.,TRBV19,TRBJ1-5,.
TGTGCCAGCAGCTCTCAAGAGATAAGTGGACAGGGGTACACAGATACGCAGTATTTT,CASSSQEISGQGYTDTQYF,19,TRBD1,TRBV3-1,TRBJ2-3,.
TGTGCCACCAGCAGTGGCTTCAACACTGAAGCTTTCTTT,CATSSGFNTEAFF,13,.,TRBV15,TRBJ1-1,.
TGTGCCAGCAGCTACTCGGGACTAGCGGGAGCGTCTGACTACAATGAGCAGTTCTTC,CASSYSGLAGASDYNEQFF,19,TRBD2,TRBV11-2,TRBJ2-1,many
TGTGCCAGCAGCTCGAGCAGGGAGATAGTCCGCTCATTCCAAGAGACCCAGTACTTC,CASSSSREIVRSFQETQYF,19,.,TRBV5-6,TRBJ2-5,few
TGTGCCAGCAGCTTAGCGCGTGTATCCGAGCAGTACTTC,CASSLARVSEQYF,13,.,TRBV7-8,TRBJ2-7,.
TGTGCTAGTGGTGATTCCGGGACAGGGCCCACTGAAGCTTTCTTT,CASGDSGTGPTEAFF,15,TRBD1,TRBV12-5,TRBJ1-1,.
TGTGCCAGTCACCACGGGAGACTAGGCACAGATACGCAGTATTTT,CASHHGRLGTDTQYF,15,.,TRBV19,TRBJ2-3,.